What follows are 32 T cell receptor beta chains derived from one specimen sequenced in a study of blood T cell repertoires in COVID-19. TCRdb keeps only in-frame clones here, not all; method: immunoSEQ multiplex PCR. The sample gives roughly 120,000 clones, roughly 80% of which show up once; 16% is in the top ten. The sequenced material came from peripheral blood. These TCRs come from a woman aged 60-70 years with acute or convalescent COVID-19.

V is TRBV5-1 and J is TRBJ2-1; the D is unclear. The CDR3 runs to 13 residues. Germline loops: CDR1 SGHRS, CDR2 YFSETQ. V shed 0 bases and J shed 6 bases, with 7 bases lying between them. CDR3 residues: CASSLGQVNEQFF. DNA for the CDR3: TGCGCCAGCAGCTTGGGGCAGGTCAATGAGCAGTTCTTC.

The genes are TRBV12-3 or TRBV12-4 and TRBJ1-2; D unclear. V lost 6 bases to trimming and J lost 2 bases, with 10 bases between them. The CDR3 contains 13 residues. Here the CDR3 DNA reads TGTGCCAGCAGCACCTATTTAAACTATGGCTACACCTTC. It encodes CASSTYLNYGYTF.

This chain links TRBV7-2 with TRBJ1-2, with 7 bases fitting TRBD1. Germline-derived CDR1 and CDR2 are SGHTA and FQGNSA. The CDR3 runs 15 residues. The J segment lost 0 bases and the V segment lost 5 bases, leaving 6 bases of the junction unmatched. The CDR3 region has the DNA TGTGCCAGCAGCGACCGACAGGGAACTAACTATGGCTACACCTTC. It yields the protein CASSDRQGTNYGYTF.

The genes are TRBV4-3 and TRBJ2-3, with 9 bases lining up with TRBD2. From germline, CDR1 is LGHNA and CDR2 YSLEER. The CDR3 consists of 16 residues. After removal of 2 bases from V and 5 bases from J, the junction contained 8 bases not matched to a gene. In DNA, the CDR3 is TGCGCCAGCAGCCAAAATCTAGCGGGGCAAGGAGATACGCAGTATTTT. Protein product: CASSQNLAGQGDTQYF.

A remark on this clone: The junction does not match germline at one end; this may be a read error. This chain connects TRBV6-2 or TRBV6-3 to TRBJ2-7; D uncertain. The CDR3 contains 11 residues. Germline V gene lookup returns CDR1 MNHEY and CDR2 SVGEGT. The CDR3 spells CASSHSYEQYF. The DNA for the CDR3 is TGTGCCAGCAGTCACTCCTACGAGCAGTACTTC.

About this clone itself: One junction end does not reproduce the germline sequence, and a read error may be involved. The V gene is TRBV12-3 or TRBV12-4, the J gene TRBJ1-2; the match to TRBD1 covers 9 bases. The CDR3 extends over 12 amino acids. The DNA of the CDR3 is TGTGCCAGCAGCCCTGGACAGGGGCTTGAGGCCTTC. Its translation: CASSPGQGLEAF.

The chain links TRBV21-1 to TRBJ1-6; whether TRBD1, the table's D call, matches the DNA was not checked. TRBV21-1 counts as a pseudogene. The length of the CDR3 is 16 residues. The CDR3 DNA is TGTGCCAGCAGCAAAACTCGGCAGGGGTTAAATTCACCCCTCCACTTT. This codes for CASSKTRQGLNSPLHF.

The CDR3 DNA reads TGCGCCAGCAGCCTAAAACAAATCGGGACACTTTACAATGAGCAGTTCTTC. Protein product: CASSLKQIGTLYNEQFF. This chain uses TRBV4-1 with TRBJ2-1; TRBD1 is a possible D gene (6 bases). Germline-derived CDR1 and CDR2 are MGHRA and YSYEKL. With 4 bases removed from V and 4 bases from J, the gap between germline ends came to 20 bases. The CDR3 runs 17 residues.

The J gene is TRBJ2-7, the V gene TRBV30, with 11 bases lining up with TRBD1. The CDR3 extends over 13 amino acids. The germline V gene has CDR1 GTSNPN and CDR2 SVGIG (reference sequence). Trimming at V came to 7 bases and at J to 3 bases, leaving 5 bases not matched to a gene. DNA of the CDR3: TGTGCCTCCCGGGACAGGGGGTTCTACGAGCAGTACTTC. Encoded protein: CASRDRGFYEQYF. Together with reference TRBV30 and TRBJ2-7, the CDR3 gives the full variable domain: SQTIHQWPATLVQPVGSPLSLECTVEGTSNPNLYWYRQAAGRGLQLLFYSVGIGQISSEVPQNLSASRPQDRQFILSSKKLLLSDSGFYLCASRDRGFYEQYFGPGTRLTVT.

The V call is TRBV9, the J call TRBJ1-1; 7 nucleotides line up with TRBD1. CDR1 is SGDLS, CDR2 YYNGEE, per germline. This CDR3 comprises 14 residues. Trimming took 0 bases from V and 3 from J; bases not matched to a gene: 2. CDR3 in DNA: TGTGCCAGCAGCGTAGAGGGGGCGTACACTGAAGCTTTCTTT. Its translation: CASSVEGAYTEAFF.

The chain uses TRBV3-1 (or the pseudogene TRBV3-2) and TRBJ2-2, with 9 positions matching TRBD1. This CDR3 has 16 residues. Germline loops: CDR1 LGHDT, CDR2 YNNKEL (reference sequence). Trimming took 1 base from V and 1 from J; bases not matched to a gene: 1. DNA of the CDR3: TGTGCCAGCAGCCAAGCGGGACAGGGGAACACCGGGGAGCTGTTTTTT. This codes for CASSQAGQGNTGELFF.

Judged by abundance, this clone is medium-sized. This chain uses TRBV30 with TRBJ1-4; the match to TRBD1 covers 8 bases. There are 13 residues in the CDR3. Germline trimming cut 4 bases from V and 10 bases from J; bases unmatched to any gene: 8. Germline-derived CDR1 and CDR2 are GTSNPN and SVGIG (reference sequence). The CDR3 spells CAWKGQGASKLFF. The CDR3 DNA sequence: TGTGCCTGGAAAGGGCAGGGGGCCTCAAAACTGTTTTTT. The variable domain in full, with the rest retrieved from reference TRBV30 and TRBJ1-4, is SQTIHQWPATLVQPVGSPLSLECTVEGTSNPNLYWYRQAAGRGLQLLFYSVGIGQISSEVPQNLSASRPQDRQFILSSKKLLLSDSGFYLCAWKGQGASKLFFGSGTQLSVL.

This clone showed up just once. The chain has TRBV2 and TRBJ2-7, with TRBD1 identical over 10 bases. V trimming: 5 bases; J trimming: 5 bases; junction bases outside the gene matches: 9. CDR3 length: 15 residues. Germline-derived CDR1 and CDR2 are SNHLY and FYNNEI. The CDR3, as DNA: TGTGCCAGCAGTCAACCAACGGGACAGGGGAACGAGCAGTACTTC. Encoded protein: CASSQPTGQGNEQYF.

The table lists this clone with a few counts. The chain combines TRBV4-2 with TRBJ1-5; D is unclear. The ends were cut back, 0 bases at V and 6 bases at J, with 9 bases in the middle. Germline CDR1 and CDR2: LGHNA and YNFKEQ. CDR3 size: 14 residues. The CDR3 region has the DNA TGTGCCAGCAGCCAAGATGTGGGAGCTCAGCCCCAGCATTTT. Protein product: CASSQDVGAQPQHF.

This sequence joins TRBV6-5 and TRBJ2-3, with D unclear. From germline, CDR1 is MNHEY and CDR2 SVGAGI. Trimming removed 6 bases at V and 0 bases at J, with 10 bases between. This CDR3 is built from 14 residues. The CDR3 here is CASSPMTSTDTQYF. The CDR3 DNA follows: TGTGCCAGCAGCCCCATGACTAGCACAGATACGCAGTATTTT.

V and J are TRBV23-1 and TRBJ1-1; 10 nucleotides match TRBD1. TRBV23-1 is flagged as an ORF with uncertain function. The CDR3 runs to 17 residues. With 2 bases clipped from V and 1 base from J, the junction kept 7 bases outside the gene matches. CDR3: CASSQTSGTGANTEAFF. CDR3 DNA sequence: TGCGCCAGCAGTCAAACCTCCGGGACAGGGGCGAACACTGAAGCTTTCTTT.

The V call is TRBV7-2, the J call TRBJ1-6; D is ambiguous. The CDR3 sequence is 15 residues long. Germline CDR1 SGHTA, CDR2 FQGNSA. The V end was cut by 5 bases, the J end by 7 bases, with 15 bases between. CDR3 residues: CASSPPSRVNSPLHF. CDR3 DNA sequence: TGTGCCAGCAGCCCCCCCTCGAGGGTCAATTCACCCCTCCACTTT.

The rearrangement joins TRBV7-3 to TRBJ1-2, with D possibly being TRBD1 (5 bases). V gave up 5 bases and J gave up 6 bases, with 19 bases separating them. Germline loops: CDR1 SGHTA, CDR2 FQGTGA. There are 15 residues in the CDR3. The CDR3 bases are TGTGCCAGCAGCCCTTCTGGGACTTTAGGCAATGGCTACACCTTC. Translating it yields CASSPSGTLGNGYTF.

In this sample, this clone turned up a few times. This chain connects TRBV5-1 to TRBJ1-1; 8 bases align to TRBD1. The CDR3 covers 13 residues. V trimming: 7 bases; J trimming: 3 bases; junction bases outside the gene matches: 5. The germline V gene has CDR1 SGHRS and CDR2 YFSETQ. The CDR3 coding sequence is TGCGCCAGCCAAAAACAGGGGGACACTGAAGCTTTCTTT. It encodes CASQKQGDTEAFF. The whole variable domain, filled in from reference TRBV5-1 and TRBJ1-1, reads KAGVTQTPRYLIKTRGQQVTLSCSPISGHRSVSWYQQTPGQGLQFLFEYFSETQRNKGNFPGRFSGRQFSNSRSEMNVSTLELGDSALYLCASQKQGDTEAFFGQGTRLTVV.

The V gene is TRBV29-1, the J gene TRBJ1-4, with TRBD1 matching over 10 bases. The J segment lost 5 bases and the V segment lost 8 bases, leaving 5 bases of the junction unmatched. Germline CDR1 reads SQVTM; CDR2 reads ANQGSEA. The CDR3 has 13 amino acids. The CDR3 region has the DNA TGCAGCATGACAGGGGGCGGAAATGAAAAACTGTTTTTT. Translated, it gives CSMTGGGNEKLFF.

This clone was detected only a few times. The chain combines TRBV30 with TRBJ2-2; a weak D match, TRBD1 (5 bases). The CDR3 totals 14 residues. Trimming took off 0 bases at V and 3 bases at J, with 8 bases between the two ends. Looked up from germline, CDR1 is GTSNPN and CDR2 is SVGIG (reference sequence). The CDR3 bases are TGTGCCTGGAGTGTTTTACAGGACACCGGGGAGCTGTTTTTT. Translation: CAWSVLQDTGELFF.

V and J are TRBV3-1 (or the pseudogene TRBV3-2) and TRBJ2-6, with D possibly matching TRBD1 (7 bases). The CDR3 is made up of 18 amino acids. V lost 5 bases to trimming and J lost 4 bases, with 21 bases between them. Germline V gene sequence: CDR1 LGHDT, CDR2 YNNKEL (reference sequence). The DNA of the CDR3 is TGTGCCAGCAGCGCGCGGGACAGATCTCCTACGGGGGCCAACGTCCTGACTTTC. Amino acids: CASSARDRSPTGANVLTF.

In its sample, this clone was seen a few times. The J gene is TRBJ1-1, the V gene TRBV3-1 (or the pseudogene TRBV3-2), with D perhaps TRBD1 (6 bases). V dropped 3 bases and J dropped 8 bases, with 16 bases sitting between them. CDR3 length: 14 amino acids. Germline CDR1 is LGHDT and CDR2 is YNNKEL (reference sequence). CDR3 region: CASSHELSGTEAFF. The CDR3 region has the DNA TGTGCCAGCAGCCACGAACTTTCCGGGACAGAAGCTTTCTTT.

The chain carries TRBV4-2 and TRBJ2-4; D perhaps matches TRBD2 (6 bases). The length of the CDR3 is 15 residues. Germline CDR1 is LGHNA and CDR2 is YNFKEQ. Trimming left V 0 bases short and J 6 bases short, with 12 bases between. The CDR3: CASSQDPGLANIQYF. The CDR3 bases are TGTGCCAGCAGCCAAGATCCGGGACTCGCAAACATTCAGTACTTC.

The chain employs TRBV6-5 and TRBJ1-4, with unresolved D. The V gene's germline CDR1 is MNHEY and CDR2 SVGAGI. CDR3 size: 15 residues. Between the trimmed V and J ends, which lost 6 bases and 4 bases, there was a span of 15 bases. This CDR3 reads CASRSRDRVNEKLFF. The DNA of the CDR3 is TGTGCCAGCAGGAGCCGGGATAGGGTTAATGAAAAACTGTTTTTT.

The chain employs TRBV11-2 and TRBJ2-7; 8 bases align to TRBD1. The CDR3 loop spans 15 amino acids. The V gene's germline CDR1 is SGHAT and CDR2 FQNNGV. V lost 4 bases, J lost 4 bases, and 9 bases stayed unmatched. CDR3 sequence reads: CASSSGTGPQYEQYF. The CDR3 bases are TGTGCCAGCAGCTCAGGGACAGGCCCCCAATACGAGCAGTACTTC.

This chain connects TRBV7-2 to TRBJ1-2; tentatively, D is TRBD1 (5 bases). The CDR3 spans 15 residues. V dropped 1 base and J dropped 1 base, with 10 bases sitting between them. The V gene's germline CDR1 is SGHTA and CDR2 FQGNSA. The chain's CDR3 is CASSLEDISNYGYTF. The CDR3 DNA is TGTGCCAGCAGCTTAGAGGACATAAGTAACTATGGCTACACCTTC. The whole variable domain, remainder taken from reference TRBV7-2 and TRBJ1-2, is GAGVSQSPSNKVTEKGKDVELRCDPISGHTALYWYRQSLGQGLEFLIYFQGNSAPDKSGLPSDRFSAERTGGSVSTLTIQRTQQEDSAVYLCASSLEDISNYGYTFGSGTRLTVV.

The chain recombines TRBV29-1 with TRBJ2-1; maybe TRBD2 (5 bases). Germline loops: CDR1 SQVTM, CDR2 ANQGSEA. V lost 7 bases and J 3 bases, leaving 13 bases between the germline ends. The CDR3 extends over 13 amino acids. CDR3 residues: CSELGGDYNEQFF. The CDR3 DNA follows: TGCAGCGAACTAGGAGGTGACTACAATGAGCAGTTCTTC.

This clone was counted a few times. The gene calls are TRBV7-2 and TRBJ2-1, with D maybe TRBD1 (6 bases). The V end lost 5 bases, the J end lost 9 bases, and 11 bases lay between the germline ends. The germline V gene encodes CDR1 SGHTA and CDR2 FQGNSA. The CDR3 loop spans 12 amino acids. The DNA for the CDR3 is TGTGCCAGCAGCCCGAGGGGGAGTGAGCAGTTCTTC. Translation: CASSPRGSEQFF.

The chain uses TRBV11-2 and TRBJ2-5; tentatively, D is TRBD2 (5 bases). Trimming removed 5 bases at V and 4 bases at J, with 11 bases between. Looked up from germline, CDR1 is SGHAT and CDR2 is FQNNGV. The CDR3 has 13 amino acids. In DNA, the CDR3 is TGTGCCAGCAGCCCCGGACTGCCAGAGACCCAGTACTTC. This gives the protein CASSPGLPETQYF. The variable domain in full, with the rest retrieved from reference TRBV11-2 and TRBJ2-5, is EAGVAQSPRYKIIEKRQSVAFWCNPISGHATLYWYQQILGQGPKLLIQFQNNGVVDDSQLPKDRFSAERLKGVDSTLKIQPAKLEDSAVYLCASSPGLPETQYFGPGTRLLVL.

V gene TRBV6-2 or TRBV6-3 combines with J gene TRBJ2-2, with D perhaps matching TRBD2 (6 bases). Trimming removed 6 bases at V and 6 bases at J, with 17 bases between. The CDR3 sequence is 15 residues long. The germline V gene encodes CDR1 MNHEY and CDR2 SVGEGT. CDR3 nucleotide sequence: TGTGCCAGCAGCAGACTAGTTCTGAATGCCGGGGAGCTGTTTTTT. Amino acids: CASSRLVLNAGELFF.

The chain couples TRBV6-1 to TRBJ1-6, with a weak D call TRBD1 (6 bases). Germline lookup yields CDR1 MNHNS and CDR2 SASEGT. The CDR3 contains 15 residues. V was pared by 2 bases and J by 6 bases, with 11 bases between. The CDR3, as DNA: TGTGCCAGCAGTGAATATTGGGGGCGTAATTCACCCCTCCACTTT. Its protein is CASSEYWGRNSPLHF.